Presented here are 6 T cell receptor beta chains from one specimen sequenced in a study of T cell clones after liver transplantation. Sequenced by immunoSEQ multiplex PCR; TCRdb stores in-frame clones only, minus some. Here the sample spans 99,000 or so clones, 82% being singletons. The specimen comprised CD4+ T cells from blood, sampled before liver transplant. The receptors stem from a human donor who received a liver transplant.

V usage is TRBV9 and J usage is TRBJ1-1; 7 bases align to TRBD1. The CDR3 totals 15 residues. Per the germline V gene, CDR1 is SGDLS and CDR2 is YYNGEE. J was trimmed by 2 bases and V by 4 bases; bases with no gene match: 8. As DNA, the CDR3 is TGTGCCAGCAGCCTAACCGGGACAGATAACACTGAAGCTTTCTTT. Protein product: CASSLTGTDNTEAFF.

The V gene is TRBV5-4, the J gene TRBJ2-3; 7 nucleotides match TRBD2. The CDR3 has 15 residues. The V segment lost 0 bases and the J segment 0 bases; nucleotides outside the gene matches: 1. The germline gives CDR1 SGHNT, CDR2 YYREEE (reference sequence). The chain's CDR3 is CASSLGGRSTDTQYF. DNA of the CDR3: TGTGCCAGCAGCTTGGGCGGGAGAAGCACAGATACGCAGTATTTT. Drawing the rest from reference TRBV5-4 and TRBJ2-3, the complete variable domain is ETGVTQSPTHLIKTRGQQVTLRCSSQSGHNTVSWYQQALGQGPQFIFQYYREEENGRGNFPPRFSGLQFPNYSSELNVNALELDDSALYLCASSLGGRSTDTQYFGPGTRLTVL.

This clone was seen just once. This chain joins TRBV7-3 and TRBJ2-3; TRBD1 matches at 8 bases. This CDR3 contains 15 residues. Losses at the gene ends were 5 bases for V and 2 bases for J; bases not matched to a gene: 6. The V gene's germline CDR1 is SGHTA and CDR2 FQGTGA. CDR3 sequence: CASSPGQGATDTQYF. CDR3 sequence (DNA): TGTGCCAGCAGCCCTGGACAGGGAGCCACAGATACGCAGTATTTT.

This clone has just a few counts. This chain links TRBV5-4 with TRBJ2-5; D not resolved. Germline assignment: CDR1 SGHNT and CDR2 YYREEE (reference sequence). With 2 bases removed from V and 2 bases from J, the gap between germline ends came to 4 bases. The CDR3 is made up of 12 amino acids. The CDR3 spells CASSFPQETQYF. The CDR3 DNA is TGTGCCAGCAGCTTCCCACAAGAGACCCAGTACTTC.

The J gene is TRBJ2-7, the V gene TRBV5-8; D is possibly TRBD2 (5 bases). Germline CDR1 reads SGHTS; CDR2 reads YDEGEE. Trimming stripped 4 bases from V and 9 bases from J, with 8 bases between. The CDR3 consists of 10 residues. The CDR3: CASSVRGQYF. CDR3 bases: TGTGCCAGCAGCGTACGGGGGCAGTACTTC.

The chain joins TRBV18 to TRBJ2-7, with 11 bases identical to TRBD1. The V gene end was trimmed by 4 bases and the J gene end by 2 bases; junction bases not matched to a gene: 4. The CDR3 sequence is 15 residues long. Germline lookup yields CDR1 KGHSH and CDR2 LQKENI. The CDR3 region is CASSRGGQGAYEQYF. The CDR3 nucleotides are TGTGCCAGCTCACGAGGGGGACAGGGGGCCTACGAGCAGTACTTC.